These 7 T cell receptor beta chains were all obtained from the same sample, sequenced in a study of T cell changes during pregnancy in multiple sclerosis. Sequencing was performed with immunoSEQ multiplex PCR; in TCRdb, only in-frame clones are kept and a portion is missing. The data contain 20,000 or so clones, 80% to 90% of them seen just once; the ten biggest clones take up 4.5% to 6%. This sample comprised CD8+ T cells from peripheral blood mononuclear cells, obtained in the third trimester of pregnancy. All receptors come from a female donor in good health, enrolled as a control in a pregnancy study.

Details on this clone: No DNA is shown, since the ends of the CDR3 on it are uncertain; the CDR3 is the one TCRdb lists. The rearrangement joins TRBV13 to TRBJ2-5; the table's D gene call, TRBD1, was not cross checked with the DNA. Looked up from germline, CDR1 is PRHDT and CDR2 is FYEKMQ (reference sequence). The CDR3 is 14 residues long, ends included. The CDR3 here is CASSIFGQVYEQYF.

CDR3 region: CASSSGQENTEAFF. As DNA, the CDR3 is TGTGCCAGCAGTTCGGGACAGGAGAACACTGAAGCTTTCTTT. The V and J genes are TRBV28 and TRBJ1-1; 8 bases are a match to TRBD1. The CDR3 is 14 amino acids. With 4 bases clipped from V and 1 base from J, the junction kept 2 bases outside the gene matches. Germline CDR1 MDHEN, CDR2 SYDVKM.

This chain joins TRBV7-9 and TRBJ2-2; no clear D gene. This CDR3 has 12 residues. V lost 5 bases to trimming and J lost 13 bases, with 14 bases between them. Germline V gene lookup returns CDR1 SEHNR and CDR2 FQNEAQ (reference sequence). CDR3 protein: CASSPAPIGLFF. Here the CDR3 DNA reads TGTGCCAGCAGCCCCGCCCCGATCGGGCTGTTTTTT.

DNA for the CDR3: TGTGCCAGCAGCCGAGGCCAGAACACTGAAGCTTTCTTT. As protein: CASSRGQNTEAFF. The V gene is TRBV7-9, the J gene TRBJ1-1; D gene unclear. The CDR3 is 13 amino acids. V was pared by 5 bases and J by 1 base, with 8 bases between. Germline assignment: CDR1 SEHNR and CDR2 FQNEAQ (reference sequence). Looking up the rest from reference TRBV7-9 and TRBJ1-1 gives the full variable domain: DTGVSQNPRHKITKRGQNVTFRCDPISEHNRLYWYRQTLGQGPEFLTYFQNEAQLEKSRLLSDRFSAERPKGSFSTLEIQRTEQGDSAMYLCASSRGQNTEAFFGQGTRLTVV.

V usage is TRBV5-1 and J usage is TRBJ1-4; 8 nucleotides align to TRBD1. Germline values: CDR1 SGHRS, CDR2 YFSETQ. The CDR3 sequence is 15 residues long. J gave up 7 bases and V 3 bases, and 8 bases lay outside the gene matches. The CDR3 coding sequence is TGCGCCAGCAGCTCCCAGGGGGCGCAGGGTGAAAAACTGTTTTTT. Translating gives CASSSQGAQGEKLFF.

The J gene is TRBJ2-1, the V gene TRBV15, with D possibly matching TRBD1 (6 bases). V was cut by 4 bases and J by 2 bases, with 6 bases left in between. Germline V gives CDR1 LNHNV, CDR2 YYDKDF (reference sequence). The CDR3 has 13 amino acids. CDR3 nucleotides: TGTGCCACCAGCAAGGGGGCCTACAATGAGCAGTTCTTC. The encoded protein is CATSKGAYNEQFF.

The chain combines TRBV2 with TRBJ2-1, with 8 bases lining up with TRBD2. This CDR3 is built from 15 residues. The V segment lost 6 bases and the J segment 5 bases; nucleotides outside the gene matches: 9. Germline assignment: CDR1 SNHLY and CDR2 FYNNEI. The CDR3 loop reads CASRITSGENNEQFF. In DNA form, the CDR3 reads TGTGCCAGCAGGATAACTAGCGGTGAGAACAATGAGCAGTTCTTC.